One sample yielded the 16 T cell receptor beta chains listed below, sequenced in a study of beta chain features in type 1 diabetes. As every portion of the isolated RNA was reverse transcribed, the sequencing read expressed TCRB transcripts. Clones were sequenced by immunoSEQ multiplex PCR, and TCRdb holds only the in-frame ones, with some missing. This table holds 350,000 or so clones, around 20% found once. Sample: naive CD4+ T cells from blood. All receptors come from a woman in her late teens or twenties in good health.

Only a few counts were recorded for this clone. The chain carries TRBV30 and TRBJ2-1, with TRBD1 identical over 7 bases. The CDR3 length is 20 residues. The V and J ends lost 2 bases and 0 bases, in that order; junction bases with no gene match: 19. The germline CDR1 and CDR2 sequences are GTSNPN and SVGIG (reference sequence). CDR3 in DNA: TGTGCCTGGAGTCCCACTCACATCACCTCACAGGGGCTCTCCTACAATGAGCAGTTCTTC. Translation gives CAWSPTHITSQGLSYNEQFF.

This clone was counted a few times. CDR3 sequence (DNA): TGTGCCAGCAGAGCCGACGGGAAGAACACTGAAGCTTTCTTT. Protein: CASRADGKNTEAFF. This chain uses TRBV7-9 with TRBJ1-1, with no clear D. V lost 6 bases and J 1 base, leaving 12 bases between the germline ends. This CDR3 comprises 14 residues. Germline CDR1 and CDR2: SEHNR and FQNEAQ (reference sequence).

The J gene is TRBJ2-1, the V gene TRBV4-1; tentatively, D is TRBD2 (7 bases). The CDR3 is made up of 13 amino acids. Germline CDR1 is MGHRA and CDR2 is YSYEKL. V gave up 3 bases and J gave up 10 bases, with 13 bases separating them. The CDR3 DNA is TGCGCCAGCAGCCACCGGGCGGGGGCCGAGCAGTTCTTC. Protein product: CASSHRAGAEQFF.

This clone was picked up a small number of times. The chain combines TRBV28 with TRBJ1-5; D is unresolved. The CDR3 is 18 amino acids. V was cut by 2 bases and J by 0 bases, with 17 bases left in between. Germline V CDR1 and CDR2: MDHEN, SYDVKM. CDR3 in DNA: TGTGCCAGCAGTTTACCCTCGGGAGGCTGGGATAGCAATCAGCCCCAGCATTTT. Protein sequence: CASSLPSGGWDSNQPQHF.

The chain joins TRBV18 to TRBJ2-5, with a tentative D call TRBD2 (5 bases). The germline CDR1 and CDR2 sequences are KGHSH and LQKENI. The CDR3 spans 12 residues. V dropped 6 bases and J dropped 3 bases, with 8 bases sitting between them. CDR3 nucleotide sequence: TGTGCCAGCTCGACGGGAAAAGAGACCCAGTACTTC. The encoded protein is CASSTGKETQYF. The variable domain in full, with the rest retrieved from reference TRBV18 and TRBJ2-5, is NAGVMQNPRHLVRRRGQEARLRCSPMKGHSHVYWYRQLPEEGLKFMVYLQKENIIDESGMPKERFSAEFPKEGPSILRIQQVVRGDSAAYFCASSTGKETQYFGPGTRLLVL.

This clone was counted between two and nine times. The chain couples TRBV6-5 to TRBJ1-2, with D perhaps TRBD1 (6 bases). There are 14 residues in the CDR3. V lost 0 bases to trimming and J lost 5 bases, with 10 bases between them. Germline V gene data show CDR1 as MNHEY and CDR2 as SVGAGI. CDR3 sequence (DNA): TGTGCCAGCAGTTACTCGGGGGCAGCATATGGCTACACCTTC. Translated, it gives CASSYSGAAYGYTF.

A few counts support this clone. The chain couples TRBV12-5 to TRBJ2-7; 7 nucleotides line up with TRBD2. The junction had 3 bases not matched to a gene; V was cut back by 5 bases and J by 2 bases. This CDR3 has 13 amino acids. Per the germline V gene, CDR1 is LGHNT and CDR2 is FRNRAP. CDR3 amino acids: CASGQGGTYEQYF. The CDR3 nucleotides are TGTGCTAGTGGTCAGGGAGGGACCTACGAGCAGTACTTC. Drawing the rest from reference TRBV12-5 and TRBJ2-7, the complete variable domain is DARVTQTPRHKVTEMGQEVTMRCQPILGHNTVFWYRQTMMQGLELLAYFRNRAPLDDSGMPKDRFSAEMPDATLATLKIQPSEPRDSAVYFCASGQGGTYEQYFGPGTRLTVT.

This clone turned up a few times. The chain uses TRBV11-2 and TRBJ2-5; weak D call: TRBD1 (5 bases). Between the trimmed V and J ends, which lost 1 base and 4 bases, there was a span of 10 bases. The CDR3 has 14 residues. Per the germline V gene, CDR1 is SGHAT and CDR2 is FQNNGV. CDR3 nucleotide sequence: TGTGCCAGCAGCTTAGGCAGGGCAGTAGAGACCCAGTACTTC. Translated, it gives CASSLGRAVETQYF.

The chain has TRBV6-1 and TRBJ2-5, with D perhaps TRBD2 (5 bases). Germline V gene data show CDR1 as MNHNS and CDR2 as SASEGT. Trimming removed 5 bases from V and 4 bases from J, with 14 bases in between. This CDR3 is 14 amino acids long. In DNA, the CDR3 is TGTGCCAGCAGTCACGGAGGCTCGGGAGAGACCCAGTACTTC. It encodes CASSHGGSGETQYF.

The CDR3 sequence: CASLGDRGNNTGELFF. The CDR3 region has the DNA TGTGCCAGTTTGGGGGACAGGGGTAACAACACCGGGGAGCTGTTTTTT. This rearrangement joins TRBV19 to TRBJ2-2, with TRBD1 matching 10 bases. The CDR3 covers 16 residues. V gave up 8 bases and J gave up 2 bases; unmatched junction bases: 8. Germline V gene data show CDR1 as LNHDA and CDR2 as SQIVND (reference sequence).

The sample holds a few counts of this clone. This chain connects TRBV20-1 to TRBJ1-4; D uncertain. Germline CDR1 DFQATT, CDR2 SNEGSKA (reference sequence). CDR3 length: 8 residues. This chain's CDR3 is CRPSGGFF. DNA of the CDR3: TGCAGGCCCTCCGGCGGGTTTTTT.

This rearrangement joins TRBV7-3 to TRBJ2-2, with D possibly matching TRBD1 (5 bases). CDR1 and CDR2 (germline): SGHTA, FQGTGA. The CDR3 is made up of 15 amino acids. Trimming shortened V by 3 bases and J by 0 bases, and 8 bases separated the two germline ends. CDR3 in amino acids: CASSFAGTNTGELFF. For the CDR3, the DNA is TGTGCCAGCAGCTTTGCAGGGACGAACACCGGGGAGCTGTTTTTT.

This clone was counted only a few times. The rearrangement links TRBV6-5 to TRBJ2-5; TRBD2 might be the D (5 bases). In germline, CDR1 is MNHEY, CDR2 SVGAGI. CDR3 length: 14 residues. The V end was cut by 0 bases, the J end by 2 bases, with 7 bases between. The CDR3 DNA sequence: TGTGCCAGCAGTTACTCGTCGGGGCAAGAGACCCAGTACTTC. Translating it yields CASSYSSGQETQYF.

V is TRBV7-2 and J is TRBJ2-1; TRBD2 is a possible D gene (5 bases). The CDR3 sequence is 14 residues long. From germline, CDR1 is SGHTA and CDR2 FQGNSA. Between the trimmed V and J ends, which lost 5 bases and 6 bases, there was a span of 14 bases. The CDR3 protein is CASSERGAGNEQFF. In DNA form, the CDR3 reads TGTGCCAGCAGCGAGAGAGGCGCGGGCAATGAGCAGTTCTTC.

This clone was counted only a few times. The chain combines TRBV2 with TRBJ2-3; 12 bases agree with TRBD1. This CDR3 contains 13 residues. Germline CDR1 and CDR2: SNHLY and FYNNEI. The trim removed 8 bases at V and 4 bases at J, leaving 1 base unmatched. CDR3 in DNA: TGTGCCAGCGGGACAGGGGGCCCAGATACGCAGTATTTT. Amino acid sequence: CASGTGGPDTQYF.

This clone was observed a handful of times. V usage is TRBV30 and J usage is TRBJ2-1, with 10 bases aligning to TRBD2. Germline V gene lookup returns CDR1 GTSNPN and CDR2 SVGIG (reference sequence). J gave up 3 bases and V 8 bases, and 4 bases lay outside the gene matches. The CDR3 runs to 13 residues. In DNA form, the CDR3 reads TGTGCCCAAACTAGCGGGGTCTACAATGAGCAGTTCTTC. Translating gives CAQTSGVYNEQFF.